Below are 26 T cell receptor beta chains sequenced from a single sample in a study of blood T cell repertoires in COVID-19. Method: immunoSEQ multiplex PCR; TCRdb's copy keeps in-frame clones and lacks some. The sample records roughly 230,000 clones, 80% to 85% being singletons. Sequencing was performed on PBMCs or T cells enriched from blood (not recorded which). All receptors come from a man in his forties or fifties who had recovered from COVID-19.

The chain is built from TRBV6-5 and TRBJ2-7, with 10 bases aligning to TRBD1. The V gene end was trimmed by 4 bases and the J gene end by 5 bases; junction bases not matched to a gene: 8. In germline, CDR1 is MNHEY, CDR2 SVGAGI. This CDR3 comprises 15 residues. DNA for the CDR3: TGTGCCAGCAGTTCTCCCGGGACAGGGGTCCACGAGCAGTACTTC. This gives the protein CASSSPGTGVHEQYF.

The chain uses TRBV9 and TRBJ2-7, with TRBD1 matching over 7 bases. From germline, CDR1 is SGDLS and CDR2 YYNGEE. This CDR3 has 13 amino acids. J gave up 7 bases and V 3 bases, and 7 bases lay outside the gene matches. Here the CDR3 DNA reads TGTGCCAGCAGCGCGCAGGGGGTAAGTGAGCAGTACTTC. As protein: CASSAQGVSEQYF.

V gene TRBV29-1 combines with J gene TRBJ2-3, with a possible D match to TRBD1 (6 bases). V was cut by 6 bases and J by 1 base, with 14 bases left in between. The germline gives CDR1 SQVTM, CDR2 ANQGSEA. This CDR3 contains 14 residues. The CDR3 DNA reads TGCAGCGTCTCACAGGGTTTAGGCACAGATACGCAGTATTTT. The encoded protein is CSVSQGLGTDTQYF.

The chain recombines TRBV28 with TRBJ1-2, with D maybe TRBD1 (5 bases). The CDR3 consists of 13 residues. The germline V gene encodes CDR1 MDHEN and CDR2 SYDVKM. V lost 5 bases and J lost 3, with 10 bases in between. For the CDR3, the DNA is TGTGCCAGCAGTACACAGGTATACTATGGCTACACCTTC. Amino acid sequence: CASSTQVYYGYTF.

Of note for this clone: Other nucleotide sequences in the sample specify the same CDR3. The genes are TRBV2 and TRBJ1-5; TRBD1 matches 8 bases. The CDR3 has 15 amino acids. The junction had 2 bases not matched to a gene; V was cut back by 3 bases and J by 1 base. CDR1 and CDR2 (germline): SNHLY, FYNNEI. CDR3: CASSDRTGSNQPQHF. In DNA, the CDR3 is TGTGCCAGCAGTGATAGGACAGGGAGCAATCAGCCCCAGCATTTT.

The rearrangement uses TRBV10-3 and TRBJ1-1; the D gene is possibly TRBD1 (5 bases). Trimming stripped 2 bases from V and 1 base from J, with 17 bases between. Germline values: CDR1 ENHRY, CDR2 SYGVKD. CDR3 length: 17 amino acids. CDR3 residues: CAISENRGGTTNTEAFF. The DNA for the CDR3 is TGTGCCATCAGTGAGAACCGGGGAGGGACGACGAACACTGAAGCTTTCTTT.

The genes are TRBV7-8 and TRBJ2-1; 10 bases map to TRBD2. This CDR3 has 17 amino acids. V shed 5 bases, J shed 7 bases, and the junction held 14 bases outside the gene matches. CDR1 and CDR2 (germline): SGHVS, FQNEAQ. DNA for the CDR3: TGTGCCAGCAGCGCCGGGGTAGCGGGAGGTATAGGTAATGAGCAGTTCTTC. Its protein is CASSAGVAGGIGNEQFF. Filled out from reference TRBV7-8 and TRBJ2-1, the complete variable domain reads GAGVSQSPRYKVAKRGQDVALRCDPISGHVSLFWYQQALGQGPEFLTYFQNEAQLDKSGLPSDRFFAERPEGSVSTLKIQRTQQEDSAVYLCASSAGVAGGIGNEQFFGPGTRLTVL.

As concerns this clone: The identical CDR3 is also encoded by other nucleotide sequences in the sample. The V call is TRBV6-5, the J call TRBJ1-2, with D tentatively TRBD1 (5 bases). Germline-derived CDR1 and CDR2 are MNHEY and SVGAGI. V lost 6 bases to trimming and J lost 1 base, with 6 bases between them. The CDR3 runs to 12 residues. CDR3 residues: CASRDNNYGYTF. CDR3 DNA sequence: TGTGCCAGCAGGGACAATAACTATGGCTACACCTTC.

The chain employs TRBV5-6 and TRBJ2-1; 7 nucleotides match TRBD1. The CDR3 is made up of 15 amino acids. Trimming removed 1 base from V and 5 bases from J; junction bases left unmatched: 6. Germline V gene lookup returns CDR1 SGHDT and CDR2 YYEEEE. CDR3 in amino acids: CASSLRQGVNNEQFF. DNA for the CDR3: TGTGCCAGCAGCTTGAGGCAGGGGGTTAACAATGAGCAGTTCTTC.

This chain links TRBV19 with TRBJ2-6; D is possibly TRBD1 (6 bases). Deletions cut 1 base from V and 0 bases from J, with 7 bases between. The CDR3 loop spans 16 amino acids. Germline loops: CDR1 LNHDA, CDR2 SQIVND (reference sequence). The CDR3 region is CASSIGTVSGANVLTF. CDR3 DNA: TGTGCCAGTAGTATAGGGACAGTCTCTGGGGCCAACGTCCTGACTTTC.

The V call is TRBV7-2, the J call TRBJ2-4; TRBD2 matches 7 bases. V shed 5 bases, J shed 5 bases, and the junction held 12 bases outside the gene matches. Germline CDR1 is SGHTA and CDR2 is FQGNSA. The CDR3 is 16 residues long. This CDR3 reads CASSPSGGWSQNIQYF. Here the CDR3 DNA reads TGTGCCAGCAGCCCGTCGGGAGGTTGGTCCCAAAACATTCAGTACTTC.

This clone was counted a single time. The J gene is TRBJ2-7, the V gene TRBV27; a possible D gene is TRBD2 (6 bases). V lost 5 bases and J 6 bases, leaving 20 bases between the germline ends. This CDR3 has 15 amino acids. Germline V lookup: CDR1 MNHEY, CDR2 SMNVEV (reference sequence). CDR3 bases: TGTGCCAGCAGTCCCACTACCGGTTTCGGGAGCGAGCAGTACTTC. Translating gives CASSPTTGFGSEQYF.

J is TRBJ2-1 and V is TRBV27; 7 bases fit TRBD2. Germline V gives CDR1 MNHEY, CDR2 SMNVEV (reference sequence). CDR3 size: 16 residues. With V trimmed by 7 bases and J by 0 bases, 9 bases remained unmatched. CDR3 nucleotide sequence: TGTGCCAGCATCAGAGGGCGGGGGAGCTCCTACAATGAGCAGTTCTTC. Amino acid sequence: CASIRGRGSSYNEQFF.

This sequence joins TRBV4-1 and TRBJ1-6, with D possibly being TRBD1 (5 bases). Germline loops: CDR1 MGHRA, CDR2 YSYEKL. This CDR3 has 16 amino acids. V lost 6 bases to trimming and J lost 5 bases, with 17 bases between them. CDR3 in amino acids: CASRHPREGNNSPLHF. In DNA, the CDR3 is TGCGCCAGCAGACACCCTCGGGAGGGGAATAATTCACCCCTCCACTTT.

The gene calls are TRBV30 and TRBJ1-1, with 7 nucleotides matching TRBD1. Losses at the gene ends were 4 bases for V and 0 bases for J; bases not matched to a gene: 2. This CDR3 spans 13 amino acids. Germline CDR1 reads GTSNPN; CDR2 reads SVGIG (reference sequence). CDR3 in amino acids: CAWKRGLNTEAFF. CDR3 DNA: TGTGCCTGGAAAAGGGGGCTGAACACTGAAGCTTTCTTT.

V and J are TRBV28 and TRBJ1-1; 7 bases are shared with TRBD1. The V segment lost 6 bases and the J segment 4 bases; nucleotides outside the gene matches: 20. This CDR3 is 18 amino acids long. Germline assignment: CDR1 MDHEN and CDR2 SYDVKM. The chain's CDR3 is CASRPKNRGQPRPTEAFF. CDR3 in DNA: TGTGCCAGCAGGCCGAAGAACCGGGGACAGCCGCGCCCCACTGAAGCTTTCTTT.

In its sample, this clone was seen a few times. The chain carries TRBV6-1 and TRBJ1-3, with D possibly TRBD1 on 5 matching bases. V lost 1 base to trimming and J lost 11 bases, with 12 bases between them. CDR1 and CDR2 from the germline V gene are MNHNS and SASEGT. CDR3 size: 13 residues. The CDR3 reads CASSEGGEYPIYF. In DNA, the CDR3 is TGTGCCAGCAGTGAAGGGGGGGAATACCCCATATATTTT.

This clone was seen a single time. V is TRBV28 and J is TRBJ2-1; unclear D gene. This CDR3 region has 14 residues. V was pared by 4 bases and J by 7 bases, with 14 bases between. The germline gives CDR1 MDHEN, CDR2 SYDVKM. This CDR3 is CASSYRNTFNEQFF. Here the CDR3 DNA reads TGTGCCAGCAGTTACCGAAACACCTTTAATGAGCAGTTCTTC.

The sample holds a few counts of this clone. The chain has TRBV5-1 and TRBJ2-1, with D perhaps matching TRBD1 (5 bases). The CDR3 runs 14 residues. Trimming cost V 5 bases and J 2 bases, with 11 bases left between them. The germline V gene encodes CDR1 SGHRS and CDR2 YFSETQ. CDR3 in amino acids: CASRRDSTYNEQFF. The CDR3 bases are TGCGCCAGCAGGCGAGACAGTACCTACAATGAGCAGTTCTTC.

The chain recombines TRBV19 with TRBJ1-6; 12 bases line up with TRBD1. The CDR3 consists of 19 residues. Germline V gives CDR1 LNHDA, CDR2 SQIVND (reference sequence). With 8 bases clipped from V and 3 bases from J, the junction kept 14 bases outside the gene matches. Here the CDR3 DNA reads TGTGCCAGTCACCCGGGACAGGGGGCATCTAACCTCTATAATTCACCCCTCCACTTT. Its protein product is CASHPGQGASNLYNSPLHF.

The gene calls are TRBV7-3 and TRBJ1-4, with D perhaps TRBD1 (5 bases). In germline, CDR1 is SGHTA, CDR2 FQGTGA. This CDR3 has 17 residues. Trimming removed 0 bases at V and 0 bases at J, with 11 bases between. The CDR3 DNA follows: TGTGCCAGCAGCTTAACGGGCAGGGCTGCAACTAATGAAAAACTGTTTTTT. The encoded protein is CASSLTGRAATNEKLFF.

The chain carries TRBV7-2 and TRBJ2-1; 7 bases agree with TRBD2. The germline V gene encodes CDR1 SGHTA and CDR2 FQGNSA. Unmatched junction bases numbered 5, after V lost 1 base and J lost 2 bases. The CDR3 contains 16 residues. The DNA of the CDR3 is TGTGCCAGCAGCTTAGTGGGGAGCGGGACCTACAATGAGCAGTTCTTC. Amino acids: CASSLVGSGTYNEQFF.

Here the CDR3 reads CASSPGETQYF. CDR3 bases: TGTGCCAGCAGCCCAGGAGAGACCCAGTACTTC. V and J are TRBV7-2 and TRBJ2-5; D uncertain. The V and J ends lost 5 bases and 4 bases respectively, with 5 bases between them. CDR3 length: 11 amino acids. In germline, CDR1 is SGHTA, CDR2 FQGNSA. Full variable domain (missing parts from reference TRBV7-2 and TRBJ2-5): GAGVSQSPSNKVTEKGKDVELRCDPISGHTALYWYRQSLGQGLEFLIYFQGNSAPDKSGLPSDRFSAERTGGSVSTLTIQRTQQEDSAVYLCASSPGETQYFGPGTRLLVL.

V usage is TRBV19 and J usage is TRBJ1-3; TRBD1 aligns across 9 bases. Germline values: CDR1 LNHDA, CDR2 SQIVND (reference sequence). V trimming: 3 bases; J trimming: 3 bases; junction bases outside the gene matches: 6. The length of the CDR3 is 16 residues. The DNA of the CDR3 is TGTGCCAGTAGTATGACAGGGGGGCGTCTTGGAAACACCATATATTTT. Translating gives CASSMTGGRLGNTIYF.

The chain's CDR3 is CASSFNAGTEAFF. CDR3 sequence (DNA): TGTGCCAGCAGTTTTAATGCGGGCACTGAAGCTTTCTTT. The chain employs TRBV12-3 or TRBV12-4 and TRBJ1-1; D call uncertain. The CDR3 covers 13 residues. V was pared by 3 bases and J by 4 bases, with 9 bases between.

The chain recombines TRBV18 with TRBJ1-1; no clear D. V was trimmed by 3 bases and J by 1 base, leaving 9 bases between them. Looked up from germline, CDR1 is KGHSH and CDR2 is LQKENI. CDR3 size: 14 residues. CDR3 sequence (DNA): TGTGCCAGCTCACCGGGCCTCCAGAACACTGAAGCTTTCTTT. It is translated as CASSPGLQNTEAFF.